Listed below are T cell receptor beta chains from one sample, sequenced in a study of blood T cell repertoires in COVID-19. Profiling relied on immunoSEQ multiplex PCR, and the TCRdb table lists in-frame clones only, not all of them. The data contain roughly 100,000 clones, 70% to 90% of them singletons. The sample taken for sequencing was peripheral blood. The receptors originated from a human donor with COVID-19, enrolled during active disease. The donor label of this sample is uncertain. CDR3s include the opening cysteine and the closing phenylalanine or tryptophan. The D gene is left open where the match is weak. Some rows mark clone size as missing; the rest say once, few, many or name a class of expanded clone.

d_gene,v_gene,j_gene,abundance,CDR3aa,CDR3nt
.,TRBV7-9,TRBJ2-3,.,CASSLVFASSTQYF,TGTGCCAGCAGCTTAGTGTTCGCGTCTAGTACGCAGTATTTT
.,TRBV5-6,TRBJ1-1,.,CASSLSMNTEAFF,TGTGCCAGCAGCTTGTCAATGAACACTGAAGCTTTCTTT
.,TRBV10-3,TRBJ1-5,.,CAISDRGTLNQPQHF,TGTGCCATCAGTGATCGGGGGACCCTCAATCAGCCCCAGCATTTT
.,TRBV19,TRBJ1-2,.,CASSTNRDTLNYGYTF,TGTGCCAGTAGTACGAATCGGGACACTTTAAACTATGGCTACACCTTC
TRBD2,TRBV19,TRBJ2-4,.,CASSISLAGVFTSAKNIQYF,TGTGCCAGTAGTATATCTCTAGCGGGGGTTTTTACTTCGGCCAAAAACATTCAGTACTTC
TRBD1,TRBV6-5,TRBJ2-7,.,CASRREGTGAYEQYF,TGTGCCAGCAGGAGGGAGGGGACAGGGGCCTACGAGCAGTACTTC
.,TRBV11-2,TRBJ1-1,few,CASSLIDEAFF,TGTGCCAGCAGCTTAATAGATGAAGCTTTCTTT
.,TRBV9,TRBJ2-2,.,CASSVGGADTGELFF,TGTGCCAGCAGCGTAGGAGGCGCGGACACCGGGGAGCTGTTTTTT
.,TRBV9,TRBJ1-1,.,CASSVAWNTEAFF,TGTGCCAGCAGCGTGGCATGGAACACTGAAGCTTTCTTT
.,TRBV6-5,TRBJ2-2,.,CASIRGELFF,TGTGCCAGCATCAGGGGGGAGCTGTTTTTT
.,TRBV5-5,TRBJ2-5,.,CASSTTLQGPQETQYF,TGTGCCAGCAGCACGACCCTACAGGGACCTCAAGAGACCCAGTACTTC
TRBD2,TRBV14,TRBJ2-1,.,CASSQDLAAVEFF,TGTGCCAGCAGCCAAGATCTAGCGGCTGTTGAGTTCTTC
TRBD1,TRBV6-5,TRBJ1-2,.,CASSSDRGHGYTF,TGTGCCAGCAGTTCCGACAGGGGGCATGGCTACACCTTC
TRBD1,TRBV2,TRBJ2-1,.,CASSPVTGAYNEQFF,TGTGCCAGCAGTCCCGTCACAGGGGCGTACAATGAGCAGTTCTTC
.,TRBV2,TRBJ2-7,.,CAGGLVGSYEQYF,TGTGCCGGGGGGTTAGTGGGATCCTACGAGCAGTACTTC
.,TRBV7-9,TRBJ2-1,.,CASSSEAGEQFF,TGTGCCAGCAGCTCAGAAGCAGGGGAGCAGTTCTTC
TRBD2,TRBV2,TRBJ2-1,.,CASMVSGSYNEQFF,TGTGCCAGCATGGTTAGCGGGTCGTACAATGAGCAGTTCTTC
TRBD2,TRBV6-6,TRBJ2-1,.,CASSAQVSGSDEQFF,TGTGCCAGCAGTGCCCAGGTTAGCGGGAGCGATGAGCAGTTCTTC
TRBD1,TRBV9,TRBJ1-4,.,CASSTGGYNEKLFF,TGTGCCAGCAGCACAGGGGGTTATAATGAAAAACTGTTTTTT
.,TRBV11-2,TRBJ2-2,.,CASRKVGAANTGELFF,TGTGCCAGCAGGAAGGTAGGGGCAGCGAACACCGGGGAGCTGTTTTTT
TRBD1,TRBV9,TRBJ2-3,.,CASSTRDSDTDTQYF,TGTGCCAGCAGCACCCGGGACAGCGACACAGATACGCAGTATTTT
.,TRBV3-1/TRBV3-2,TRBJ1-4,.,CASSQGVGGSNEKLFF,TGTGCCAGCAGCCAGGGGGTAGGGGGATCTAATGAAAAACTGTTTTTT
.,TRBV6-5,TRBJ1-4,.,CASSPRSLGGEKLFF,TGTGCCAGCAGTCCTAGGAGCCTTGGAGGTGAAAAACTGTTTTTT
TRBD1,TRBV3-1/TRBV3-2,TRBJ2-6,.,CASSQGTGVTGANVLTF,TGTGCCAGCAGCCAGGGGACAGGGGTAACTGGGGCCAACGTCCTGACTTTC
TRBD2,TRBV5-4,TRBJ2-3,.,CASSPGQRLAGVDTQYF,TGTGCCAGCAGCCCAGGCCAGCGGCTAGCGGGGGTAGATACGCAGTATTTT
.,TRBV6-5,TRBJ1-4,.,CASSYSPGLEGKLFF,TGTGCCAGCAGTTACTCGCCAGGCCTTGAAGGAAAACTGTTTTTT
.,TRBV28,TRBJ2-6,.,CASSLEGASGANVLTF,TGTGCCAGCAGTTTGGAGGGGGCAAGTGGGGCCAACGTCCTGACTTTC
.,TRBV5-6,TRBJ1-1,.,CASSFSGTSEAFF,TGTGCCAGCAGCTTTTCCGGGACATCCGAGGCTTTCTTT
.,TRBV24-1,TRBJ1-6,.,CATSAGGEDSPLHF,TGTGCCACCAGTGCCGGGGGGGAAGATTCACCCCTCCACTTT
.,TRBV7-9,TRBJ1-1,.,CASSLVQGATEAFF,TGTGCCAGCAGCTTAGTACAGGGTGCCACTGAAGCTTTCTTT
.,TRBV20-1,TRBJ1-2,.,CSASPGSGYTF,TGCAGTGCTAGCCCGGGGAGCGGCTACACCTTC
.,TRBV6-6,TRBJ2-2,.,CAASPDRNTGELFF,TGTGCCGCCAGCCCGGACAGAAACACCGGGGAGCTGTTTTTT
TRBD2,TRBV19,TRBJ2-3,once,CASASGGADTQYF,TGTGCCTCCGCTAGCGGGGGGGCAGATACGCAGTATTTT
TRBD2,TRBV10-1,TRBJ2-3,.,CASTPLTSGRGDTQYF,TGCGCCAGCACTCCACTGACTAGCGGGAGGGGGGATACGCAGTATTTT
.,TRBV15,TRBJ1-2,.,CATSRVRYTGTDYGYTF,TGTGCCACCAGCAGAGTTCGCTATACCGGGACTGACTATGGCTACACCTTC
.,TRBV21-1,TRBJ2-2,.,CASSPALRDRVGSGELFF,TGTGCCAGCAGCCCTGCGCTCCGGGACAGGGTAGGTTCCGGGGAGCTGTTTTTT
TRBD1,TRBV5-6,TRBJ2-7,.,CASSLGQGSYEQYF,TGTGCCAGCAGCTTAGGACAGGGGTCCTACGAGCAGTACTTC
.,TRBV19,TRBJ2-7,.,CASTPGTGSSYEQYF,TGTGCCAGTACCCCTGGTACAGGTAGCTCCTACGAGCAGTACTTC